The rows below give T cell receptor beta chains drawn from one sample of a study of T cell changes during pregnancy in multiple sclerosis. The protocol was immunoSEQ multiplex PCR, while the TCRdb copy is restricted to in-frame clones and leaves out a portion. The sample shows about 48,000 clones, almost 95% of them seen only once. The sample was CD4+ T cells from peripheral blood mononuclear cells, taken in the second trimester of pregnancy. The receptors derive from a female donor in good health, enrolled as a control in a pregnancy study. Each CDR3 is given with its conserved first and last residue. The D gene is left open where the match is weak. Not every row has a clone size; where given, it reads once, few, many or a size class.

TRBV19	NA	NA	TRBJ1-5	CASSPDNKISPQHF	TGTGCCAGTAGTCCCGACAATAAGATCAGCCCCCAGCATTTT
TRBV15	TRBD2	NA	TRBJ2-1	CATSRRRTSGYNEQFF	TGTGCCACCAGCAGACGCCGGACTAGCGGATACAATGAGCAGTTCTTC
TRBV27	NA	NA	TRBJ1-5	CASSFKGGGRWQPQHF	TGTGCCAGCAGTTTTAAGGGGGGGGGACGATGGCAGCCCCAGCATTTT
TRBV11-2	NA	NA	TRBJ2-7	CASSSSTVRSYEQYF	TGTGCCAGCAGCTCGAGTACGGTTCGCTCCTACGAGCAGTACTTC
TRBV18	NA	NA	TRBJ2-1	CASSPAGKYNEQFF	TGTGCCAGCTCACCGGCGGGGAAATACAATGAGCAGTTCTTC
TRBV7-3	TRBD2	NA	TRBJ2-1	CASSPGGEVEQFF	TGTGCCAGCAGCCCGGGAGGGGAGGTTGAGCAGTTCTTC
TRBV28	NA	once	TRBJ1-1	CASTSSQGAEAFF	TGTGCCAGCACCTCATCCCAGGGCGCTGAAGCTTTCTTT
TRBV7-8	TRBD1	NA	TRBJ1-3	CASSSRDSIGNTIYF	TGTGCCAGCAGCTCCCGGGACAGCATTGGAAACACCATATATTTT
TRBV12-5	TRBD1	NA	TRBJ2-3	CASGLTYPTSDRAGDTQYF	TGTGCTAGTGGTTTGACGTATCCTACTTCGGACAGGGCTGGAGATACGCAGTATTTT
TRBV7-7	NA	NA	TRBJ1-4	CASSLGGGEKLFF	TGTGCTAGCAGCTTAGGTGGCGGTGAAAAACTGTTTTTT
TRBV7-2	TRBD1	once	TRBJ2-5	CASSLNKGTGETQYF	TGTGCCAGCAGCTTGAACAAGGGGACAGGGGAGACCCAGTACTTC
TRBV6-1	NA	NA	TRBJ1-1	CASSEGVNTEAFF	TGTGCCAGCAGTGAAGGCGTGAACACTGAAGCTTTCTTT
TRBV5-1	TRBD1	NA	TRBJ2-5	CASGQGISETQYF	TGCGCCAGCGGACAGGGGATCTCAGAGACCCAGTACTTC
TRBV7-2	NA	NA	TRBJ1-6	CASRVGSRSGSPLHF	TGTGCCAGCAGAGTCGGTAGTCGATCGGGTTCACCCCTCCACTTT
TRBV4-1	TRBD1	NA	TRBJ1-2	CASSQVVQGYGYTF	TGCGCCAGCAGCCAAGTAGTACAGGGGTATGGCTACACCTTC
TRBV10-3	NA	once	TRBJ2-3	CAISAPEVDTQYF	TGTGCCATCAGTGCGCCGGAGGTAGATACGCAGTATTTT